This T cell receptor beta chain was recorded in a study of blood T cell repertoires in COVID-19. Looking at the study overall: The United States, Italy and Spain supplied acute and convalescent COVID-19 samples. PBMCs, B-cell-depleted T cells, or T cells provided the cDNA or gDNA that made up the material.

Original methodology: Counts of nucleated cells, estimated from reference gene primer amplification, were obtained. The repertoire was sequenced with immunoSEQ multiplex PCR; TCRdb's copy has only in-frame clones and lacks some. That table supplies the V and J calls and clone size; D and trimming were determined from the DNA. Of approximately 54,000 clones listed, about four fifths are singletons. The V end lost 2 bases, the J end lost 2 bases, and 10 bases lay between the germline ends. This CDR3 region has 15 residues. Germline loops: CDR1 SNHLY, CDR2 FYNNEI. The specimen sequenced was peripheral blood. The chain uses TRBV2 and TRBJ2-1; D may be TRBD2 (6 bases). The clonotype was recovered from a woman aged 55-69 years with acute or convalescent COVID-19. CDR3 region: CASSEFRGTYNEQFF. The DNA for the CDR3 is TGTGCCAGCAGTGAATTTCGGGGGACCTACAATGAGCAGTTCTTC.